These 31 T cell receptor beta chains were sequenced from one sample in a study of blood T cell repertoires in COVID-19. The data were produced by immunoSEQ multiplex PCR, yet TCRdb's version contains in-frame clones alone and is incomplete. Among around 120,000 clones listed, 88% were seen once. Sequenced sample: peripheral blood. Source of these receptors: a man aged 45-65 years with acute or convalescent COVID-19.

The V gene is TRBV27, the J gene TRBJ1-5, with D possibly TRBD1 on 5 matching bases. The CDR3 has 15 amino acids. Trimming removed 4 bases at V and 3 bases at J, with 13 bases between. Per the germline V gene, CDR1 is MNHEY and CDR2 is SMNVEV (reference sequence). CDR3 in DNA: TGTGCCAGCAGTTCCCGGACACTTTCCAATCAGCCCCAGCATTTT. Its translation: CASSSRTLSNQPQHF.

The genes are TRBV28 and TRBJ1-2; 9 nucleotides agree with TRBD1. The CDR3 is 15 residues long. V shed 2 bases and J 4 bases; nucleotides not matched to a gene: 5. Germline loops: CDR1 MDHEN, CDR2 SYDVKM. CDR3 sequence: CASSLPQGAGYGYTF. CDR3 nucleotide sequence: TGTGCCAGCAGTTTACCACAGGGGGCAGGCTATGGCTACACCTTC.

The sample holds one count of this clone. V and J are TRBV9 and TRBJ1-6; weak D call: TRBD1 (6 bases). The V gene's germline CDR1 is SGDLS and CDR2 YYNGEE. Trimming took off 3 bases at V and 4 bases at J, with 14 bases between the two ends. The CDR3 has 16 residues. CDR3 DNA: TGTGCCAGCAGCGGGTCCAGGGGTGATTATAATTCACCCCTCCACTTT. Amino acid sequence: CASSGSRGDYNSPLHF.

This clone was counted a few times. V usage is TRBV5-1 and J usage is TRBJ2-7; D unresolved. The CDR3 is made up of 14 amino acids. Germline CDR1 SGHRS, CDR2 YFSETQ. Trimming took 5 bases from V and 3 from J, leaving 15 bases between them. In DNA, the CDR3 is TGCGCCAGCAGGCGCGGTATGACCCTCTACGAGCAGTACTTC. Its translation is CASRRGMTLYEQYF.

The CDR3 region is CASSGTVPQETQYF. CDR3 DNA sequence: TGTGCCAGCAGTGGGACAGTACCTCAAGAGACCCAGTACTTC. J is TRBJ2-5 and V is TRBV2; tentative D call: TRBD1 (6 bases). The V end was cut by 4 bases, the J end by 2 bases, with 11 bases between. Germline CDR1 and CDR2: SNHLY and FYNNEI. CDR3 length equals 14 residues.

This clone was detected only a few times. This chain joins TRBV7-2 and TRBJ1-2; possibly TRBD1 for D (6 bases). With 6 bases removed from V and 13 bases from J, the gap between germline ends came to 21 bases. There are 13 residues in the CDR3. The V gene's germline CDR1 is SGHTA and CDR2 FQGNSA. CDR3 sequence (DNA): TGTGCCAGCAGTTCCTACCCTACAGGGCCCGTCACCTTC. Protein sequence: CASSSYPTGPVTF.

The chain couples TRBV11-3 to TRBJ1-2; D remains ambiguous. The germline V gene has CDR1 SGHNT and CDR2 YENEEA. This CDR3 spans 12 amino acids. The ends were cut back, 1 base at V and 8 bases at J, with 8 bases in the middle. CDR3 nucleotides: TGTGCCAGCAGCTTAGTCGCAGAAGGCTACACCTTC. Protein sequence: CASSLVAEGYTF.

The rearrangement joins TRBV28 to TRBJ1-2; 10 bases fit TRBD1. J lost 4 bases, V lost 5 bases, and 4 bases had no gene match. CDR1 and CDR2 from the germline V gene are MDHEN and SYDVKM. The CDR3 totals 14 residues. The CDR3 loop is CASSARTGGYGYTF. Written as DNA, the CDR3 is TGTGCCAGCAGTGCCCGGACAGGGGGCTATGGCTACACCTTC.

The rearrangement links TRBV7-9 to TRBJ1-5; TRBD1 agrees at 11 bases. This CDR3 comprises 17 residues. J lost 4 bases, V lost 1 base, and 6 bases had no gene match. The germline V gene has CDR1 SEHNR and CDR2 FQNEAQ (reference sequence). CDR3 in DNA: TGTGCCAGCAGCTTAGGTATCGGGACAGGGGGGAATCAGCCCCAGCATTTT. Residues: CASSLGIGTGGNQPQHF.

The chain uses TRBV3-1 (or the pseudogene TRBV3-2) and TRBJ2-5; TRBD1 might be the D (7 bases). V was shortened by 6 bases and J by 4 bases, with 15 bases between the two germline ends. The germline gives CDR1 LGHDT, CDR2 YNNKEL (reference sequence). This CDR3 region has 14 residues. The CDR3 nucleotides are TGTGCCAGCAGTCGCCAGGGGGGCACAGAGACCCAGTACTTC. It codes for CASSRQGGTETQYF.

This rearrangement joins TRBV15 to TRBJ2-7, with 9 bases aligning to TRBD2. Germline V gives CDR1 LNHNV, CDR2 YYDKDF (reference sequence). With 1 base clipped from V and 4 bases from J, the junction kept 11 bases outside the gene matches. This CDR3 region has 17 residues. The CDR3 loop reads CATSRGGASGKQYEQYF. The CDR3, as DNA: TGTGCCACCAGCAGAGGAGGGGCTAGCGGGAAGCAATACGAGCAGTACTTC. The complete variable domain, with remaining parts taken from reference TRBV15 and TRBJ2-7, reads DAMVIQNPRYQVTQFGKPVTLSCSQTLNHNVMYWYQQKSSQAPKLLFHYYDKDFNNEADTPDNFQSRRPNTSFCFLDIRSPGLGDTAMYLCATSRGGASGKQYEQYFGPGTRLTVT.

This clone was seen only a few times. The chain combines TRBV12-5 with TRBJ2-5; D is possibly TRBD1 (6 bases). CDR1 and CDR2 from the germline V gene are LGHNT and FRNRAP. The V gene lost 1 base and the J gene lost 8 bases, with 17 bases spanning the gap. CDR3 length: 15 amino acids. The CDR3 sequence: CASGLAAGTHPTQYF. Here the CDR3 DNA reads TGTGCTAGTGGTTTGGCCGCCGGGACACACCCAACCCAGTACTTC.

This clone has just a few counts. This chain uses TRBV6-1 with TRBJ1-6, with D maybe TRBD1 (5 bases). This CDR3 is 17 amino acids long. From germline, CDR1 is MNHNS and CDR2 SASEGT. V lost 3 bases and J 7 bases, leaving 19 bases between the germline ends. The CDR3, as DNA: TGTGCCAGCAGTGATGCCCCCGCGGGGGTGGTCAATTCACCCCTCCACTTT. Its protein is CASSDAPAGVVNSPLHF.

The CDR3 DNA reads as TGTGCCTGGAGTTCCTCCGGGACAGCCGAGCAGTACTTC. It specifies CAWSSSGTAEQYF. The chain recombines TRBV30 with TRBJ2-7; 7 bases are shared with TRBD1. Germline loops: CDR1 GTSNPN, CDR2 SVGIG (reference sequence). CDR3 length: 13 amino acids. V lost 2 bases to trimming and J lost 6 bases; unmatched junction nucleotides: 7.

This clone has a handful of counts. The chain joins TRBV18 to TRBJ1-4; the match to TRBD1 covers 8 bases. Germline V gene sequence: CDR1 KGHSH, CDR2 LQKENI. Germline trimming cut 3 bases from V and 10 bases from J; bases unmatched to any gene: 10. The CDR3 spans 15 residues. The CDR3 sequence is CASSPSTGVFGKLFF. DNA of the CDR3: TGTGCCAGCTCACCCTCGACAGGGGTTTTTGGAAAACTGTTTTTT.

The chain is built from TRBV5-5 and TRBJ1-3; a weak D match, TRBD1 (6 bases). Germline loops: CDR1 SGHKS, CDR2 YYEKEE (reference sequence). CDR3 length equals 16 residues. Trimming pared 4 bases from V and 0 bases from J, leaving 14 bases between. CDR3 residues: CASSRPGHISGNTIYF. In DNA, the CDR3 is TGTGCCAGCAGCCGACCGGGACACATCTCTGGAAACACCATATATTTT.

V usage is TRBV28 and J usage is TRBJ2-7, with D perhaps matching TRBD1 (5 bases). CDR1 and CDR2 from the germline V gene are MDHEN and SYDVKM. The CDR3 spans 14 residues. V was cut by 5 bases and J by 2 bases, with 13 bases left in between. The CDR3 DNA follows: TGTGCCAGCAGTCCCCCCAGGGTCCCCTACGAGCAGTACTTC. Translating gives CASSPPRVPYEQYF.

The CDR3 is CASSRPTLRGNTIYF. The CDR3 DNA follows: TGTGCCAGCAGCCGACCGACCCTCAGGGGAAACACCATATATTTT. The rearrangement joins TRBV5-8 to TRBJ1-3; D uncertain. The germline V gene encodes CDR1 SGHTS and CDR2 YDEGEE. The CDR3 runs to 15 residues. Deletions cut 4 bases from V and 4 bases from J, with 15 bases between.

The J gene is TRBJ1-4, the V gene TRBV5-1; maybe TRBD1 (6 bases). Per the germline V gene, CDR1 is SGHRS and CDR2 is YFSETQ. This CDR3 is built from 14 residues. V shed 2 bases and J shed 3 bases, with 8 bases lying between them. The DNA of the CDR3 is TGCGCCAGCAGCTTACAGGGATCTAATGAAAAACTGTTTTTT. It yields the protein CASSLQGSNEKLFF.

This clone was counted once. The chain combines TRBV13 with TRBJ1-2, with D possibly TRBD1 on 5 matching bases. The length of the CDR3 is 15 residues. Trimming left V 5 bases short and J 0 bases short, with 13 bases between. Germline loops: CDR1 PRHDT, CDR2 FYEKMQ (reference sequence). The CDR3 DNA is TGTGCCAGCAGCCCCCGAAGGGGCCCTAACTATGGCTACACCTTC. It yields the protein CASSPRRGPNYGYTF. The variable domain in full, with the rest retrieved from reference TRBV13 and TRBJ1-2, is AAGVIQSPRHLIKEKRETATLKCYPIPRHDTVYWYQQGPGQDPQFLISFYEKMQSDKGSIPDRFSAQQFSDYHSELNMSSLELGDSALYFCASSPRRGPNYGYTFGSGTRLTVV.

The gene calls are TRBV20-1 and TRBJ1-3; D unclear. The CDR3 has 13 amino acids. Germline CDR1 DFQATT, CDR2 SNEGSKA (reference sequence). The V end lost 3 bases, the J end lost 0 bases, and 6 bases lay between the germline ends. This CDR3 reads CSASVYSGNTIYF. CDR3 bases: TGCAGTGCTAGTGTCTACTCTGGAAACACCATATATTTT.

The chain combines TRBV27 with TRBJ1-6; TRBD1 agrees at 8 bases. Trimming removed 6 bases from V and 11 bases from J; junction bases left unmatched: 6. CDR3 size: 13 residues. Germline V gives CDR1 MNHEY, CDR2 SMNVEV (reference sequence). The CDR3, as DNA: TGTGCCAGCAGCCCCGACAGGGGAGCACCCCTCCACTTT. Encoded protein: CASSPDRGAPLHF.

The V call is TRBV18, the J call TRBJ1-5, with a weak D call TRBD1 (6 bases). Per the germline V gene, CDR1 is KGHSH and CDR2 is LQKENI. V was cut by 5 bases and J by 1 base, with 12 bases left in between. This CDR3 contains 15 residues. The CDR3 here is CASSVQGDSNQPQHF. CDR3 nucleotide sequence: TGTGCCAGCTCAGTACAGGGAGACAGCAATCAGCCCCAGCATTTT.

This chain uses TRBV24-1 with TRBJ2-1; TRBD2 agrees at 14 bases. CDR3 length: 16 residues. The germline gives CDR1 KGHDR, CDR2 SFDVKD. V was pared by 7 bases and J by 10 bases, with 11 bases of the junction left unmatched. CDR3: CATSDGRRLAGGEQFF. CDR3 sequence (DNA): TGTGCCACCAGCGACGGACGGCGACTAGCGGGAGGGGAGCAGTTCTTC.

The chain carries TRBV18 and TRBJ1-1, with no clear D. Germline CDR1 is KGHSH and CDR2 is LQKENI. Trimming cost V 4 bases and J 0 bases, with 15 bases left between them. This CDR3 is built from 16 residues. CDR3 region: CASSHGVGGMNTEAFF. CDR3 DNA sequence: TGTGCCAGCTCACATGGGGTCGGCGGGATGAACACTGAAGCTTTCTTT.

The DNA of the CDR3 is TGTGCCAGCAGCCCCCAAGCGGGAGGAGGCAATGAGCAGTTCTTC. Encoded protein: CASSPQAGGGNEQFF. The chain couples TRBV7-7 to TRBJ2-1; 9 positions match TRBD2. The CDR3 sequence is 15 residues long. J lost 6 bases, V lost 5 bases, and 8 bases had no gene match. Germline V gene lookup returns CDR1 SSHAT and CDR2 FNYEAQ (reference sequence).

This clone occurred once. The chain joins TRBV5-6 to TRBJ2-1, with 9 positions matching TRBD2. The CDR3 consists of 16 residues. V was pared by 4 bases and J by 5 bases, with 10 bases of the junction left unmatched. Germline V gene lookup returns CDR1 SGHDT and CDR2 YYEEEE. The CDR3 loop is CASSVRAGGGHNEQFF. CDR3 nucleotides: TGTGCCAGCAGCGTACGAGCGGGAGGAGGCCACAATGAGCAGTTCTTC.

This clone occurred once. CDR3 sequence: CASSSGGQPEETQYF. CDR3 coding DNA: TGTGCCAGCAGCTCGGGGGGACAACCAGAAGAGACCCAGTACTTC. The chain combines TRBV7-7 with TRBJ2-5; tentatively, D is TRBD2 (7 bases). Germline V gene data show CDR1 as SSHAT and CDR2 as FNYEAQ (reference sequence). The CDR3 is 15 residues long. V was pared by 4 bases and J by 3 bases, with 15 bases between.

The CDR3: CASSQGGNQPQHF. CDR3 in DNA: TGTGCCAGCAGCCAAGGAGGGAATCAGCCCCAGCATTTT. This rearrangement joins TRBV14 to TRBJ1-5; D unclear. V shed 1 base and J shed 4 bases, with 5 bases lying between them. There are 13 residues in the CDR3. The germline V gene encodes CDR1 SGHDN and CDR2 FVKESK.

The chain has TRBV7-6 and TRBJ2-3; 11 bases line up with TRBD1. The V gene end was trimmed by 5 bases and the J gene end by 1 base; junction bases not matched to a gene: 14. In germline, CDR1 is SGHVS, CDR2 FNYEAQ. The CDR3 sequence is 19 residues long. The CDR3 bases are TGTGCCAGCAGCCCTCTATGGACAGGGGGCAGTGGAGGCACAGATACGCAGTATTTT. Translating gives CASSPLWTGGSGGTDTQYF.

V is TRBV4-1 and J is TRBJ1-4; TRBD1 aligns across 9 bases. The V gene's germline CDR1 is MGHRA and CDR2 YSYEKL. The junction had 7 bases not matched to a gene; V was cut back by 0 bases and J by 8 bases. CDR3 length: 16 amino acids. CDR3 sequence (DNA): TGCGCCAGCAGCCAAGACACAGGGGGCGGTCAGGAAAAACTGTTTTTT. Its translation is CASSQDTGGGQEKLFF.